The 25 T cell receptor beta chains presented below share a single source sample, sequenced in a study of OX40 agonist ivuxolimab in advanced cancers. The protocol was immunoSEQ multiplex PCR, while the TCRdb copy is restricted to in-frame clones and leaves out a portion. Here the sample spans some 60,000 clones, 86% being singletons. The source was CD4+ or CD8+ T cells sorted from blood, collected in a trial of the OX40 agonist ivuxolimab. The receptors stem from an adult with an advanced solid tumor such as melanoma, head and neck, liver or kidney cancer.

The rearrangement links TRBV30 to TRBJ2-5; D is ambiguous. Germline CDR1 and CDR2: GTSNPN and SVGIG (reference sequence). The V end lost 1 base, the J end lost 5 bases, and 11 bases lay between the germline ends. CDR3 size: 13 residues. The CDR3 coding sequence is TGTGCCTGGAGTGGTCGGACGACGGAGACCCAGTACTTC. Its protein product is CAWSGRTTETQYF.

The chain recombines TRBV27 with TRBJ1-2; D is unresolved. The CDR3 has 15 residues. Between the trimmed V and J ends, which lost 4 bases and 4 bases, there was a span of 16 bases. CDR1 and CDR2 from the germline V gene are MNHEY and SMNVEV (reference sequence). The CDR3 sequence: CASSSVSSELYGYTF. CDR3 sequence (DNA): TGTGCCAGCAGTTCTGTGTCTTCGGAACTCTATGGCTACACCTTC.

V gene TRBV6-4 combines with J gene TRBJ2-7; 7 bases line up with TRBD1. This CDR3 contains 14 residues. The V gene end was trimmed by 7 bases and the J gene end by 1 base; junction bases not matched to a gene: 7. Germline values: CDR1 MRHNA, CDR2 SNTAGT. In nucleotides, the CDR3 is TGTGCCAGCATCACTAAGGACAGGTCCTACGAGCAGTACTTC. Translation: CASITKDRSYEQYF.

A few counts support this clone. The V and J genes are TRBV12-5 and TRBJ1-6; possibly TRBD1 for D (6 bases). V lost 5 bases, J lost 7 bases, and 12 bases lay in between. Germline loops: CDR1 LGHNT, CDR2 FRNRAP. The CDR3 loop spans 14 amino acids. The CDR3 DNA reads as TGTGCTAGTGGTCTCAGGGGCAACAATTCACCCCTCCACTTT. Protein product: CASGLRGNNSPLHF.

The rearrangement joins TRBV6-5 to TRBJ1-1, with a possible D match to TRBD1 (6 bases). This CDR3 comprises 14 residues. Germline V lookup: CDR1 MNHEY, CDR2 SVGAGI. Trimming took 0 bases from V and 4 from J, leaving 9 bases between them. CDR3 nucleotides: TGTGCCAGCAGTTACTCATCCAGGGGCACTGAAGCTTTCTTT. Translating gives CASSYSSRGTEAFF.

The chain links TRBV6-1 to TRBJ1-2, with 7 bases identical to TRBD1. Germline values: CDR1 MNHNS, CDR2 SASEGT. The ends lost 0 bases at V and 6 bases at J; junction bases unmatched: 1. The length of the CDR3 is 13 residues. The DNA for the CDR3 is TGTGCCAGCAGTGAAGCCAGGGGGAATGGCTACACCTTC. This sequence encodes CASSEARGNGYTF.

The rearrangement uses TRBV9 and TRBJ1-1; TRBD1 matches 7 bases. The CDR3 consists of 18 residues. Trimming removed 3 bases from V and 10 bases from J; junction bases left unmatched: 24. In germline, CDR1 is SGDLS, CDR2 YYNGEE. CDR3 bases: TGTGCCAGCAGCGCCGAAGACTGGGGGACCTACGCAGGGGGAGGAGCTTTCTTT. Its translation is CASSAEDWGTYAGGGAFF.

The chain is built from TRBV7-8 and TRBJ2-7; D is undetermined. Trimming stripped 2 bases from V and 5 bases from J, with 16 bases between. From germline, CDR1 is SGHVS and CDR2 FQNEAQ. This CDR3 comprises 15 residues. CDR3 sequence: CASSLRDRTANEQYF. Written as DNA, the CDR3 is TGTGCCAGCAGCTTACGAGACCGGACCGCTAACGAGCAGTACTTC.

This clone is a singleton in its sample. CDR3 loop: CASSYQLSTEAFF. As DNA, the CDR3 is TGTGCCAGCAGCTACCAGTTAAGCACTGAAGCTTTCTTT. The chain employs TRBV7-2 and TRBJ1-1; D ambiguous. The V gene lost 4 bases and the J gene lost 4 bases, with 10 bases spanning the gap. This CDR3 comprises 13 residues. Looked up from germline, CDR1 is SGHTA and CDR2 is FQGNSA.

The chain links TRBV2 to TRBJ2-1; D may be TRBD1 (6 bases). The germline V gene has CDR1 SNHLY and CDR2 FYNNEI. The CDR3 is made up of 13 amino acids. Trimming stripped 8 bases from V and 5 bases from J, with 13 bases between. The CDR3 spells CASDRIPDNEQFF. As DNA, the CDR3 is TGTGCCAGCGACAGGATACCAGACAATGAGCAGTTCTTC.

The chain recombines TRBV5-1 with TRBJ2-7; 9 bases map to TRBD1. With V trimmed by 2 bases and J by 1 base, 4 bases remained unmatched. The CDR3 extends over 15 amino acids. Germline V gene data show CDR1 as SGHRS and CDR2 as YFSETQ. CDR3 loop: CASSLGGQGSYEQYF. DNA for the CDR3: TGCGCCAGCAGCTTAGGCGGACAGGGGTCCTACGAGCAGTACTTC.

The rearrangement uses TRBV6-6 and TRBJ1-2; 9 nucleotides match TRBD1. CDR3 length: 14 residues. The germline V gene encodes CDR1 MNHNY and CDR2 SVGAGI (reference sequence). V was pared by 9 bases and J by 5 bases, with 10 bases of the junction left unmatched. In nucleotides, the CDR3 is TGTGCCAGTGCCCCCTCTGGGACAGGGTATGGCTACACCTTC. Amino acids: CASAPSGTGYGYTF.

For this clone: A read error may account for a junction end that differs from germline. The V and J genes are TRBV2 and TRBJ2-7, with 8 positions matching TRBD1. Germline assignment: CDR1 SNHLY and CDR2 FYNNEI. This CDR3 is built from 14 residues. This CDR3 reads CASSLGQGSHEQYF. CDR3 DNA: TGTGCCAGCAGCTTAGGACAGGGCTCCCACGAGCAGTACTTC. Complete variable domain (other parts from reference TRBV2 and TRBJ2-7): EPEVTQTPSHQVTQMGQEVILRCVPISNHLYFYWYRQILGQKVEFLVSFYNNEISEKSEIFDDQFSVERPDGSNFTLKIRSTKLEDSAMYFCASSLGQGSHEQYFGPGTRLTVT.

The rearrangement joins TRBV29-1 to TRBJ1-1; D ambiguous. The CDR3 loop spans 12 amino acids. V was cut by 6 bases and J by 1 base, with 9 bases left in between. The germline gives CDR1 SQVTM, CDR2 ANQGSEA. The chain's CDR3 is CSVFTANTEAFF. CDR3 bases: TGCAGCGTCTTTACAGCGAACACTGAAGCTTTCTTT.

The rearrangement links TRBV6-5 to TRBJ2-7, with 10 positions matching TRBD1. This CDR3 comprises 15 residues. Germline lookup yields CDR1 MNHEY and CDR2 SVGAGI. Trimming at V came to 4 bases and at J to 4 bases, leaving 7 bases not matched to a gene. In nucleotides, the CDR3 is TGTGCCAGCAGTTTTCGGACAGGGGGAGAGTACGAGCAGTACTTC. The encoded protein is CASSFRTGGEYEQYF.

The V gene is TRBV5-1, the J gene TRBJ1-4; no firm D call. Trimming left V 4 bases short and J 8 bases short, with 30 bases between. The CDR3 is 19 amino acids. Germline-derived CDR1 and CDR2 are SGHRS and YFSETQ. CDR3 loop: CASSPQILGPLASGEKLFF. CDR3 nucleotides: TGCGCCAGCAGCCCACAAATACTGGGCCCTTTGGCCTCTGGGGAAAAACTGTTTTTT. Full variable domain (missing parts from reference TRBV5-1 and TRBJ1-4): KAGVTQTPRYLIKTRGQQVTLSCSPISGHRSVSWYQQTPGQGLQFLFEYFSETQRNKGNFPGRFSGRQFSNSRSEMNVSTLELGDSALYLCASSPQILGPLASGEKLFFGSGTQLSVL.

The V and J genes are TRBV28 and TRBJ1-6; maybe TRBD1 (6 bases). Trimming pared 6 bases from V and 7 bases from J, leaving 16 bases between. The CDR3 extends over 15 amino acids. Germline CDR1 and CDR2: MDHEN and SYDVKM. Written as DNA, the CDR3 is TGTGCCAGCAGCTTTACAGGGAATAGGAATTCACCCCTCCACTTT. Its protein is CASSFTGNRNSPLHF.

The gene calls are TRBV4-1 and TRBJ2-2, with 10 bases that match TRBD1. This CDR3 contains 17 residues. Per germline, CDR1 MGHRA and CDR2 YSYEKL. J gave up 5 bases and V 4 bases, and 10 bases lay outside the gene matches. CDR3 in DNA: TGCGCCAGCAGCCCCGAGAAAGGGACAGGGGTAACCGGGGAGCTGTTTTTT. Translation: CASSPEKGTGVTGELFF.

This chain connects TRBV6-6 to TRBJ1-6; weak D call: TRBD1 (5 bases). The germline CDR1 and CDR2 sequences are MNHNY and SVGAGI (reference sequence). The CDR3 length is 13 residues. V lost 2 bases and J 10 bases, leaving 9 bases between the germline ends. CDR3 coding DNA: TGTGCCAGCAGTTACGGGACTGACTCACCCCTCCACTTT. This encodes CASSYGTDSPLHF.

This chain joins TRBV7-9 and TRBJ1-2; no definite D call. Looked up from germline, CDR1 is SEHNR and CDR2 is FQNEAQ (reference sequence). The CDR3 has 13 amino acids. V was cut by 5 bases and J by 5 bases, with 12 bases left in between. The CDR3 is CASSARISYGYTF. The CDR3 DNA follows: TGTGCCAGCAGCGCACGTATATCATATGGCTACACCTTC.

This rearrangement joins TRBV15 to TRBJ2-4, with TRBD2 matching 8 bases. Germline V gene lookup returns CDR1 LNHNV and CDR2 YYDKDF (reference sequence). The ends lost 0 bases at V and 8 bases at J; junction bases unmatched: 6. The CDR3 runs to 15 residues. The CDR3: CATSRDTGGGHIQYF. CDR3 in DNA: TGTGCCACCAGCAGAGATACGGGAGGGGGACACATTCAGTACTTC.

The gene calls are TRBV5-4 and TRBJ1-3, with a tentative D call TRBD1 (5 bases). Trimming removed 6 bases from V and 4 bases from J, with 17 bases in between. The CDR3 length is 15 residues. Germline CDR1 is SGHNT and CDR2 is YYREEE (reference sequence). CDR3 sequence (DNA): TGTGCCAGCAACATACGGGGCACAGGAGGAAACACCATATATTTT. Its translation: CASNIRGTGGNTIYF.

The J gene is TRBJ2-1, the V gene TRBV6-5; D not certain. Germline CDR1 is MNHEY and CDR2 is SVGAGI. This CDR3 comprises 12 residues. The V end lost 9 bases, the J end lost 2 bases, and 8 bases lay between the germline ends. The CDR3 protein is CASGGAYNEQFF. For the CDR3, the DNA is TGTGCCAGTGGCGGAGCCTACAATGAGCAGTTCTTC.

V usage is TRBV28 and J usage is TRBJ1-5; 10 bases match TRBD1. V lost 3 bases to trimming and J lost 6 bases; unmatched junction nucleotides: 5. Germline assignment: CDR1 MDHEN and CDR2 SYDVKM. CDR3 size: 15 residues. DNA of the CDR3: TGTGCCAGCAGTTTTGGACAGGGGGTATTTCAGCCCCAGCATTTT. Encoded protein: CASSFGQGVFQPQHF. Looking up the rest from reference TRBV28 and TRBJ1-5 gives the full variable domain: DVKVTQSSRYLVKRTGEKVFLECVQDMDHENMFWYRQDPGLGLRLIYFSYDVKMKEKGDIPEGYSVSREKKERFSLILESASTNQTSMYLCASSFGQGVFQPQHFGDGTRLSIL.

This clone was detected only once. This sequence joins TRBV6-6 and TRBJ1-1, with TRBD1 as a possible D gene (6 bases). There are 16 residues in the CDR3. The germline V gene has CDR1 MNHNY and CDR2 SVGAGI (reference sequence). V was clipped by 2 bases and J by 4 bases, with 17 bases between them. CDR3 nucleotides: TGTGCCAGCAGTTACCCCCTACAGGGCCGGGGCACTGAAGCTTTCTTT. This translates into CASSYPLQGRGTEAFF.